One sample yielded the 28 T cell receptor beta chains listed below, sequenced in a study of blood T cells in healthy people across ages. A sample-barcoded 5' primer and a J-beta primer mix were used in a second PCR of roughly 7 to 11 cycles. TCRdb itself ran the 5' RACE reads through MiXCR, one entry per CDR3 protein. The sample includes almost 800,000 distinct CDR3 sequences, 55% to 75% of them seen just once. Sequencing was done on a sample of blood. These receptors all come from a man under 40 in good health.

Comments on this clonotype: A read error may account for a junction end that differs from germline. CDR3 loop: CASSVEVYNEQFF. In nucleotides, the CDR3 is TGTGCTAGCAGCGTAGAAGTTTACAATGAGCAGTTCTTC. This chain uses TRBV7-7 with TRBJ2-1, with D uncertain. This CDR3 contains 13 residues. Germline loops: CDR1 SSHAT, CDR2 FNYEAQ (reference sequence).

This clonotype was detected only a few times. The CDR3 DNA is TGTGCCAGCAGCTATGCCCGGGGGGGCCGAGATACGCAGTATTTT. It translates to CASSYARGGRDTQYF. This chain links TRBV7-2 with TRBJ2-3, with 8 bases that match TRBD2. Germline CDR1 reads SGHTA; CDR2 reads FQGNSA. V dropped 4 bases and J dropped 5; count of bases not matched to a gene: 8. CDR3 size: 15 residues.

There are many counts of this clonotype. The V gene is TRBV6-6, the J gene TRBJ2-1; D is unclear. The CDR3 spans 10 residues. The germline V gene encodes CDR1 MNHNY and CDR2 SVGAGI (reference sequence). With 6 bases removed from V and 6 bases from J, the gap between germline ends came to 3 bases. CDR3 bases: TGTGCCAGCAGCGGCAATGAGCAGTTCTTC. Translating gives CASSGNEQFF.

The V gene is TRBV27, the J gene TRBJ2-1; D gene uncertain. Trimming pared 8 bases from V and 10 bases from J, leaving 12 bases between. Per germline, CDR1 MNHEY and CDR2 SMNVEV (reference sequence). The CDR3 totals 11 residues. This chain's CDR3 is CASGLNYEQFF. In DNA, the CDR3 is TGTGCCAGCGGATTAAACTACGAGCAGTTCTTC.

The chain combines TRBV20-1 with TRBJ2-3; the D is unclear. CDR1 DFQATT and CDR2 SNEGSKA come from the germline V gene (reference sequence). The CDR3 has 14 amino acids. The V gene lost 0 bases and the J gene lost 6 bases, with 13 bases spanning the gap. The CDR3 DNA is TGCAGTGCTAGAGACCCGTTCCGTGGCGATACGCAGTATTTT. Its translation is CSARDPFRGDTQYF.

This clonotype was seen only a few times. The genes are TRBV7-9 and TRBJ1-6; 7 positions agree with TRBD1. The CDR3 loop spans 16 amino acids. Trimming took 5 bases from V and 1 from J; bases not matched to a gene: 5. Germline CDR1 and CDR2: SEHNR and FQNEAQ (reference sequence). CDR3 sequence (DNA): TGTGCCAGCAGCACGCGACAGGGATCCTATAATTCACCCCTCCACTTT. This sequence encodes CASSTRQGSYNSPLHF.

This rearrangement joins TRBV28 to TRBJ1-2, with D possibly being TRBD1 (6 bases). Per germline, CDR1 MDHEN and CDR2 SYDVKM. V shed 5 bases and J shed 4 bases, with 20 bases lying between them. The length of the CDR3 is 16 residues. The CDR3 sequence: CASSPPGGRGGYGYTF. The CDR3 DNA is TGTGCCAGCAGTCCCCCCGGGGGCAGGGGAGGCTATGGCTACACCTTC.

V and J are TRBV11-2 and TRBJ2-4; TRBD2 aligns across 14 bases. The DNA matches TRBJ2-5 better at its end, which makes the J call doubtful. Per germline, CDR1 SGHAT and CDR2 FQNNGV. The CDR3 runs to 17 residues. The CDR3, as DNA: TGTGCCAGCAGCTTATATGGGACTAGCGGGAGAAGGGAGACCCAGTACTTC. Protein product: CASSLYGTSGRRETQYF.

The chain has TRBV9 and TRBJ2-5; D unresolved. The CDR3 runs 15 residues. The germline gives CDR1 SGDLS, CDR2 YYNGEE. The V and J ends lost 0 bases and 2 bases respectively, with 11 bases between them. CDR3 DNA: TGTGCCAGCAGCGTAGGGACCCCCTCGCAAGAGACCCAGTACTTC. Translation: CASSVGTPSQETQYF.

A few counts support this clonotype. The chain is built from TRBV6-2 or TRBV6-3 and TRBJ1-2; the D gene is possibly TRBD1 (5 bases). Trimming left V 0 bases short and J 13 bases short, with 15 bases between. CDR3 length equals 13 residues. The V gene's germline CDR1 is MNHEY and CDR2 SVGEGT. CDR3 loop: CASSYSKSQGVTF. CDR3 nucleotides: TGTGCCAGCAGTTACTCGAAGTCCCAGGGAGTCACCTTC.

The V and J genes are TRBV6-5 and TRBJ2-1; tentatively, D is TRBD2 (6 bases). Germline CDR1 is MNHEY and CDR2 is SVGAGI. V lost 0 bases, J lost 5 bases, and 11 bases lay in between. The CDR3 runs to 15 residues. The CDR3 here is CASSYSMTRNNEQFF. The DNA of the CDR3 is TGTGCCAGCAGTTACTCGATGACTAGGAACAATGAGCAGTTCTTC.

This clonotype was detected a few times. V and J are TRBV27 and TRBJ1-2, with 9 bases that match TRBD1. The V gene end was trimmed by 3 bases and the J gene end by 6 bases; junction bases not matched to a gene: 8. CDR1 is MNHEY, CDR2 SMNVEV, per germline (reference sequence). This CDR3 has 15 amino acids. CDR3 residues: CASSFLNRGRDGYTF. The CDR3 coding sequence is TGTGCCAGCAGTTTCTTAAACAGGGGGCGGGATGGCTACACCTTC.

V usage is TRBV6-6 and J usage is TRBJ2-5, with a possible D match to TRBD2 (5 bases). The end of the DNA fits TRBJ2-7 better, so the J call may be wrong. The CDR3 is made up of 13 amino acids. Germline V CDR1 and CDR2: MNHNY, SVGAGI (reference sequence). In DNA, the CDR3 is TGTGCCAGCACCTTGGAGGTCCCTTACGAGCAGTACTTC. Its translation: CASTLEVPYEQYF.

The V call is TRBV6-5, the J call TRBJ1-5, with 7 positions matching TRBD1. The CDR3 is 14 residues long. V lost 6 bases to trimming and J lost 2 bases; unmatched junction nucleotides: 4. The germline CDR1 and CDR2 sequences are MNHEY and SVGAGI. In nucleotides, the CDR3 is TGTGCCAGCAGGACAGGGTATCGCAATCAGCCCCAGCATTTT. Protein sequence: CASRTGYRNQPQHF.

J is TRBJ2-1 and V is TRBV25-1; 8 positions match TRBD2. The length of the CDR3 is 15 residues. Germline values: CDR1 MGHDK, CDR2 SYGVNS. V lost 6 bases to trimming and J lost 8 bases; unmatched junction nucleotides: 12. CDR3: CASRGTTSGTDEQFF. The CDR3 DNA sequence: TGTGCCAGCAGGGGAACCACTAGCGGTACGGATGAGCAGTTCTTC. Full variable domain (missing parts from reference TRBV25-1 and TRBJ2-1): EADIYQTPRYLVIGTGKKITLECSQTMGHDKMYWYQQDPGMELHLIHYSYGVNSTEKGDLSSESTVSRIRTEHFPLTLESARPSHTSQYLCASRGTTSGTDEQFFGPGTRLTVL.

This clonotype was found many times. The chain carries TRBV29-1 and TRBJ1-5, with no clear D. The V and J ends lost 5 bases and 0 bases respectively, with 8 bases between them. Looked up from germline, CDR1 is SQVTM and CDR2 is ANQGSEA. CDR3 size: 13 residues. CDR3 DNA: TGCAGCGTTCGGGATAATAGCAATCAGCCCCAGCATTTT. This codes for CSVRDNSNQPQHF.

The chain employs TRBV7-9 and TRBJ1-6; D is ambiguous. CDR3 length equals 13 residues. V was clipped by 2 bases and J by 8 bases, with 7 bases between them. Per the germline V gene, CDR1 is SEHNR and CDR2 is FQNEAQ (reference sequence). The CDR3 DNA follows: TGTGCCAGCAGCTTACTGGGAGATTCACCCCTCCACTTT. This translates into CASSLLGDSPLHF.

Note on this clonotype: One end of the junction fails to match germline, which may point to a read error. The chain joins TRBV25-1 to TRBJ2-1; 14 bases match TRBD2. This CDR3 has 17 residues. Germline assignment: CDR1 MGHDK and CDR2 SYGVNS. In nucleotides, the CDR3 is TGTGCCTGCAGTGCCCCACCGGGACTAGCGGGAGAGGAGACCCAGTTCTTC. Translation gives CACSAPPGLAGEETQFF.

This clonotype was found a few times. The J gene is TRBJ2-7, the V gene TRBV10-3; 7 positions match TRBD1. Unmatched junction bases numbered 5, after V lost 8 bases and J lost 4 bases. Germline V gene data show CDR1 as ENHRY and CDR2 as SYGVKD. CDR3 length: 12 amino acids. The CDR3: CAIGQAEYEQYF. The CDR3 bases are TGTGCCATCGGACAGGCAGAGTACGAGCAGTACTTC.

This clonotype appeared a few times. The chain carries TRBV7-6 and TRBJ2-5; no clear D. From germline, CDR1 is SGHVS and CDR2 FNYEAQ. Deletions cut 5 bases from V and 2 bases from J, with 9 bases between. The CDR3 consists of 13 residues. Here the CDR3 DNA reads TGTGCCAGCAGCCCCACTTTGCAAGAGACCCAGTACTTC. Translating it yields CASSPTLQETQYF. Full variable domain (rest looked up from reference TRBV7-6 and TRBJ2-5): GAGVSQSPRYKVTKRGQDVALRCDPISGHVSLYWYRQALGQGPEFLTYFNYEAQQDKSGLPNDRFSAERPEGSISTLTIQRTEQRDSAMYRCASSPTLQETQYFGPGTRLLVL.

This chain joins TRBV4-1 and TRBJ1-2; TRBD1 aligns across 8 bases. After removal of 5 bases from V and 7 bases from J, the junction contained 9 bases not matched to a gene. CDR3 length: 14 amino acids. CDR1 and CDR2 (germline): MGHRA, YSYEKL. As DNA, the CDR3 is TGCGCCAGCAGCTCGCCTTCAGACAGGGGTGGCTACACCTTC. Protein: CASSSPSDRGGYTF.

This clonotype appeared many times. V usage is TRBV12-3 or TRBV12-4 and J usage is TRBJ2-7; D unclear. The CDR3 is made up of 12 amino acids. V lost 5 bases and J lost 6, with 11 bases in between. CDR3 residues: CASSPPGFEQYF. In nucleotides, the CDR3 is TGTGCCAGCAGTCCCCCCGGGTTCGAGCAGTACTTC.

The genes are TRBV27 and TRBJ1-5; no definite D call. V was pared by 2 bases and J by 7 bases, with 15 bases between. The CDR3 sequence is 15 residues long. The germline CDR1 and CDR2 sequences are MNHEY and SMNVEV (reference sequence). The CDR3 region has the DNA TGTGCCAGCAGTTTAGTACCTGTAGAATTACAGCCCCAGCATTTT. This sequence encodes CASSLVPVELQPQHF.

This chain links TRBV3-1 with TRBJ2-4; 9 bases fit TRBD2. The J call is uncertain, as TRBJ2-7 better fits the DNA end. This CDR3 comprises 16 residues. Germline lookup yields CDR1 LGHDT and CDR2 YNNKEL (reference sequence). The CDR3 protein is CASSQDIERGAYEQYF. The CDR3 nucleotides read TGTGCCAGCAGCCAAGATATCGAGCGGGGGGCCTACGAGCAGTACTTC.

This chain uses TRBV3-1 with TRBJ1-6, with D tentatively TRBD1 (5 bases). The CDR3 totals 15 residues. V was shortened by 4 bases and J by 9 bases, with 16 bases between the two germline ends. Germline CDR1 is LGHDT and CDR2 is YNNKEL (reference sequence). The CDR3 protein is CASSPSGGLGSPLHF. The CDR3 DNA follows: TGTGCCAGCAGCCCCTCGGGGGGATTGGGTTCACCCCTCCACTTT.

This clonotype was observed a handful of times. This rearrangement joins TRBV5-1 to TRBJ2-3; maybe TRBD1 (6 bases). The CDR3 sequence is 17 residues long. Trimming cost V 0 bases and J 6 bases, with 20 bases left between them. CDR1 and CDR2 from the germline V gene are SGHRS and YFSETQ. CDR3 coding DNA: TGCGCCAGCAGCTTGGAGCCTGACAGGAGTGCCGCGGATACGCAGTATTTT. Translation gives CASSLEPDRSAADTQYF.

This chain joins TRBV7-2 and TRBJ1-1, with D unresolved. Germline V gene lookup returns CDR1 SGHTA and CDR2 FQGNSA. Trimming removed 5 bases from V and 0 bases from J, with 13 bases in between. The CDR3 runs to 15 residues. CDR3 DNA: TGTGCCAGCAGCGCGACCGGGCACCTGAACACTGAAGCTTTCTTT. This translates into CASSATGHLNTEAFF.

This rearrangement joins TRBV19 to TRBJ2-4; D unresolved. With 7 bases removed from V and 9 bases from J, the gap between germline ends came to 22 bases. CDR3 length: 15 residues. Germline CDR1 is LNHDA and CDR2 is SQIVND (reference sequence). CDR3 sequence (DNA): TGTGCCAGTAAGAGCTCGGCGAGCAGTCAGTTCATTCAGTACTTC. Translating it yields CASKSSASSQFIQYF.